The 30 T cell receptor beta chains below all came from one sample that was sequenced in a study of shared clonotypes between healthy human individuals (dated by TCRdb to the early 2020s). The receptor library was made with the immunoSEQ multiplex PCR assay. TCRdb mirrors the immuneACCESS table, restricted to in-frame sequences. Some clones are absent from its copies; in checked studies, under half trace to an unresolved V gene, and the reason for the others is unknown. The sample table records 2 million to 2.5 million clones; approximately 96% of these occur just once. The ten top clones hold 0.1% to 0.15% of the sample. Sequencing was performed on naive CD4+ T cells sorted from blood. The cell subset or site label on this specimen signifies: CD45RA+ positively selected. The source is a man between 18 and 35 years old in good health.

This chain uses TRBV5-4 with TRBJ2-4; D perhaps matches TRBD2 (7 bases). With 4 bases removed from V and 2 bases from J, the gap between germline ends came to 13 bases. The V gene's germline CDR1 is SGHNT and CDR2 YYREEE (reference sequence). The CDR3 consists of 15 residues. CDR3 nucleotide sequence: TGTGCCAGCAGCCGGGGGGCCGTTCCCAAAAACATTCAGTACTTC. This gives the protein CASSRGAVPKNIQYF.

The CDR3 here is CASSYASGNEQFF. CDR3 bases: TGTGCCAGCAGTTACGCATCTGGCAATGAGCAGTTCTTC. The V call is TRBV6-5, the J call TRBJ2-1; D gene ambiguous. Germline loops: CDR1 MNHEY, CDR2 SVGAGI. V was trimmed by 2 bases and J by 6 bases, leaving 8 bases between them. The CDR3 has 13 amino acids.

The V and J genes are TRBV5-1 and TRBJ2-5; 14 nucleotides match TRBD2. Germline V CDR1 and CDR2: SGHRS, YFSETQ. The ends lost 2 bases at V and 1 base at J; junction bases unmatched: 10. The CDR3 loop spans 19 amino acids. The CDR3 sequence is CASSLQGLAGALIQETQYF. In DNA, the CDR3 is TGCGCCAGCAGCTTACAGGGACTAGCGGGGGCCCTGATCCAAGAGACCCAGTACTTC. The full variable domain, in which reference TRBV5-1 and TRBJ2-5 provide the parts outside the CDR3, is KAGVTQTPRYLIKTRGQQVTLSCSPISGHRSVSWYQQTPGQGLQFLFEYFSETQRNKGNFPGRFSGRQFSNSRSEMNVSTLELGDSALYLCASSLQGLAGALIQETQYFGPGTRLLVL.

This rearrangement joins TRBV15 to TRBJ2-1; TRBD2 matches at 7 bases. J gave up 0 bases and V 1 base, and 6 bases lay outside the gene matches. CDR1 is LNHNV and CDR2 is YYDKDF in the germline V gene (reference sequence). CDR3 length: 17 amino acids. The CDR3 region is CATSRVVGGSSYNEQFF. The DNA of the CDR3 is TGTGCCACCAGCAGAGTGGTTGGCGGGAGCTCCTACAATGAGCAGTTCTTC. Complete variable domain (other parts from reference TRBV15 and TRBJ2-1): DAMVIQNPRYQVTQFGKPVTLSCSQTLNHNVMYWYQQKSSQAPKLLFHYYDKDFNNEADTPDNFQSRRPNTSFCFLDIRSPGLGDTAMYLCATSRVVGGSSYNEQFFGPGTRLTVL.

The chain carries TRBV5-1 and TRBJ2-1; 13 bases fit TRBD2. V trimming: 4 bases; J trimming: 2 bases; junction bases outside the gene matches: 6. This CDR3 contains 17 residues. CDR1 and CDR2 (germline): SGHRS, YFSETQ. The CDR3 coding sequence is TGCGCCAGCAGCCCAGGACTAGCGGGAGCAACCTACAATGAGCAGTTCTTC. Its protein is CASSPGLAGATYNEQFF.

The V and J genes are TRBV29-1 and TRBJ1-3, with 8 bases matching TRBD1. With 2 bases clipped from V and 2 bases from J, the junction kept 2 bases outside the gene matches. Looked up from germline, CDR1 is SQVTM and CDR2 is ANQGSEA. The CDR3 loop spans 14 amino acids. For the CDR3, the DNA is TGCAGCGTTGAACAGGGGGCGGCTGGAAACACCATATATTTT. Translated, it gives CSVEQGAAGNTIYF.

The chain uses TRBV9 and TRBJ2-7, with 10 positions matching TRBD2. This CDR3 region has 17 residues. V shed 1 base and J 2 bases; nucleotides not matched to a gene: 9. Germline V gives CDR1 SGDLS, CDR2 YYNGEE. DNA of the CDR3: TGTGCCAGCAGCGTATCTAGCGGGAGTGGGATCCCCTACGAGCAGTACTTC. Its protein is CASSVSSGSGIPYEQYF.

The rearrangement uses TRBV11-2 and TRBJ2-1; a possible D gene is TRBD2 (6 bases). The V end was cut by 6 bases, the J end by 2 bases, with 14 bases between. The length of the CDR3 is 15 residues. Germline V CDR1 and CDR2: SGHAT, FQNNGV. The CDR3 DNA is TGTGCCAGCAGGACGTGGCGGGGAACCTACAATGAGCAGTTCTTC. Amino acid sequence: CASRTWRGTYNEQFF.

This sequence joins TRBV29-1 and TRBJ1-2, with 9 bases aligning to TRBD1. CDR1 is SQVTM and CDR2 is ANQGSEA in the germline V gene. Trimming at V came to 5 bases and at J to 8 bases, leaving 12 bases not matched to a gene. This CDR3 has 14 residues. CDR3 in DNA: TGCAGCGTTACTTCCTCGGGACAGGGAAGGGGCTACACCTTC. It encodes CSVTSSGQGRGYTF.

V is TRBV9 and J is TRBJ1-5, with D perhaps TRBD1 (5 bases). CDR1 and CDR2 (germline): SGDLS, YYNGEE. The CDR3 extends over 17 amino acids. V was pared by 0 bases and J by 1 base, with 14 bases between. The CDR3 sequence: CASSVGTSRESNQPQHF. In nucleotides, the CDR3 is TGTGCCAGCAGCGTAGGGACAAGCAGGGAAAGCAATCAGCCCCAGCATTTT.

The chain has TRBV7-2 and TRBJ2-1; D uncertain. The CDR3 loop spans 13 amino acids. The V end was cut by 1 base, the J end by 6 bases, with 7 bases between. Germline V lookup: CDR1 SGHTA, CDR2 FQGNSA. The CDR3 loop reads CASSLGPVNEQFF. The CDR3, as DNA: TGTGCCAGCAGCTTAGGACCGGTCAATGAGCAGTTCTTC.

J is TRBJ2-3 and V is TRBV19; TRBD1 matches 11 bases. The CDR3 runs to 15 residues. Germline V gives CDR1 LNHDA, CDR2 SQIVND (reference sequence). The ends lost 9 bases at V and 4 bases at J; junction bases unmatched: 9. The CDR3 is CASNTPGQGADTQYF. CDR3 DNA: TGTGCCAGCAACACCCCGGGACAGGGGGCAGATACGCAGTATTTT.

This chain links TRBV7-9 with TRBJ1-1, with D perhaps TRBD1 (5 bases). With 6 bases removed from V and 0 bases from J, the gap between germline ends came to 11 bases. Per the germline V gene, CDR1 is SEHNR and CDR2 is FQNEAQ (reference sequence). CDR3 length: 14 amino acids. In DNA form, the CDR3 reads TGTGCCAGCAGTTACACAGGTATGAACACTGAAGCTTTCTTT. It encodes CASSYTGMNTEAFF.

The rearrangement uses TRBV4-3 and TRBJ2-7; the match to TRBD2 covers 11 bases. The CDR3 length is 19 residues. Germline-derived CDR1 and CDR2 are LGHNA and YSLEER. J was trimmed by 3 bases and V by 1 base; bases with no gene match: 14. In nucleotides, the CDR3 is TGCGCCAGCAGCCAAGTGGCCGACCCGGGACTAGCGGATTACTACGAGCAGTACTTC. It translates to CASSQVADPGLADYYEQYF.

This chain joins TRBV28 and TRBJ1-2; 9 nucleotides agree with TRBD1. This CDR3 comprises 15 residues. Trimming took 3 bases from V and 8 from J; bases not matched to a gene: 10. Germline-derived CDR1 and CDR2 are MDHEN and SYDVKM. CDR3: CASSLASQGASGYTF. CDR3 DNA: TGTGCCAGCAGTTTGGCCTCACAGGGGGCTAGCGGCTACACCTTC.

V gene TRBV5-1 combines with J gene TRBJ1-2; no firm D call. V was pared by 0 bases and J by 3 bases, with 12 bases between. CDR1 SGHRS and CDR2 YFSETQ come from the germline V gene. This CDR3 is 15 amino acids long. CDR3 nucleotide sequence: TGCGCCAGCAGCTTGGTAGGTCAGCTATACTATGGCTACACCTTC. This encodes CASSLVGQLYYGYTF.

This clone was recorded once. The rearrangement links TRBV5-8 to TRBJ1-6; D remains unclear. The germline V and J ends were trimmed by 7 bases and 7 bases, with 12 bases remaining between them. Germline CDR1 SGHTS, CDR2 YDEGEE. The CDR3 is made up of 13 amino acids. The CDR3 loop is CASGDGYNSPLHF. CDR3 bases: TGTGCCAGCGGCGACGGATACAATTCACCCCTCCACTTT.

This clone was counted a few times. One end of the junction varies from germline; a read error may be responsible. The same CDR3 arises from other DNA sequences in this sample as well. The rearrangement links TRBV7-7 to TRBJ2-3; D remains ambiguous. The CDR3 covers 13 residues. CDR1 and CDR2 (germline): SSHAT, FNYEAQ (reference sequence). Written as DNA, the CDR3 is TGTGCTAGCAGCTTAGACCGCACAGATACGCAGTATTTT. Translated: CASSLDRTDTQYF. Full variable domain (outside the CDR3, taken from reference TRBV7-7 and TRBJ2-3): GAGVSQSPRYKVTKRGQDVTLRCDPISSHATLYWYQQALGQGPEFLTYFNYEAQPDKSGLPSDRFSAERPEGSISTLTIQRTEQRDSAMYRCASSLDRTDTQYFGPGTRLTVL.

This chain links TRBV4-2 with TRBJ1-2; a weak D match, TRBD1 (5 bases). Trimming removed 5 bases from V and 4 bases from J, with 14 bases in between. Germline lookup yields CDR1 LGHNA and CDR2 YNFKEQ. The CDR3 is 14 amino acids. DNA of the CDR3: TGTGCCAGCAGCAACCGGGACCCACTCTATGGCTACACCTTC. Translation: CASSNRDPLYGYTF.

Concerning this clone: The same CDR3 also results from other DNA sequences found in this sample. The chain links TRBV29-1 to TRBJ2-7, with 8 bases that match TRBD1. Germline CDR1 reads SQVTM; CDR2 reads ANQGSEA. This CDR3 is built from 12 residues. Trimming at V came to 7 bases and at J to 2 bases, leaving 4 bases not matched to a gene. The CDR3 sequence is CSGGTGPYEQYF. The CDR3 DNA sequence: TGCAGCGGTGGGACAGGTCCCTACGAGCAGTACTTC.

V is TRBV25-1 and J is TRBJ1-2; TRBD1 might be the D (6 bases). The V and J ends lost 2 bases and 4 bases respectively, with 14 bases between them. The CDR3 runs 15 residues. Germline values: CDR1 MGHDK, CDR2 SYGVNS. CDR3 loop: CASSELGQRSYGYTF. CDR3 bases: TGTGCCAGCAGTGAACTAGGACAGAGGAGCTATGGCTACACCTTC.

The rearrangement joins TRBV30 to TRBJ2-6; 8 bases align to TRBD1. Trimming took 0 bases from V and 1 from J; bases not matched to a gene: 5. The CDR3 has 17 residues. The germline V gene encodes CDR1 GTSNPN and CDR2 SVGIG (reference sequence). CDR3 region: CAWSVLRTGSGANVLTF. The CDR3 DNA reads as TGTGCCTGGAGTGTATTGCGGACAGGGTCTGGGGCCAACGTCCTGACTTTC.

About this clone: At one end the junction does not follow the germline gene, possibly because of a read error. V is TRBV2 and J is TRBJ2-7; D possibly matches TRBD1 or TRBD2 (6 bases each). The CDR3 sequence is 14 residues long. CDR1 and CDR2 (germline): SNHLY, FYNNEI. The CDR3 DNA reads TGTGCCAGCAGGGAAGGGGGGACGACGAGGGAGCAGTACTTC. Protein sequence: CASREGGTTREQYF.

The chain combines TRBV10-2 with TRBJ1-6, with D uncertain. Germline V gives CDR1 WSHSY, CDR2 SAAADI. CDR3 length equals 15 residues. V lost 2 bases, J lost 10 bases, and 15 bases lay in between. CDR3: CASSEAVNSKSPLHF. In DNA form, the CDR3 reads TGCGCCAGCAGTGAGGCCGTTAATTCTAAATCACCCCTCCACTTT.

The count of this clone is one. This CDR3 is CAWNGGGPNQPQHF. CDR3 coding DNA: TGTGCCTGGAATGGGGGGGGTCCCAATCAGCCCCAGCATTTT. The chain joins TRBV30 to TRBJ1-5; possible D gene TRBD1, 5 bases. V was clipped by 4 bases and J by 3 bases, with 13 bases between them. This CDR3 is 14 amino acids long. Per the germline V gene, CDR1 is GTSNPN and CDR2 is SVGIG (reference sequence).

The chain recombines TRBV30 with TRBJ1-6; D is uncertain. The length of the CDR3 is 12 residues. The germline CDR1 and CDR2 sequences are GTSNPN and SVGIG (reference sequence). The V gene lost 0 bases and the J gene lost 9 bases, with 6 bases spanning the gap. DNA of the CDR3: TGTGCCTGGAGTGTACGAATTTCACCCCTCCACTTT. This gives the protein CAWSVRISPLHF.

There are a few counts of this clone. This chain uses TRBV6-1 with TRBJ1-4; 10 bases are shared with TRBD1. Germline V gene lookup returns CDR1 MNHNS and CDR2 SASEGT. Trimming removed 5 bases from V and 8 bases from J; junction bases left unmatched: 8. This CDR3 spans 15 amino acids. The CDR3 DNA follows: TGTGCCAGCAGTACGGGGGACAGGGGAAGAGAAAAACTGTTTTTT. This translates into CASSTGDRGREKLFF.

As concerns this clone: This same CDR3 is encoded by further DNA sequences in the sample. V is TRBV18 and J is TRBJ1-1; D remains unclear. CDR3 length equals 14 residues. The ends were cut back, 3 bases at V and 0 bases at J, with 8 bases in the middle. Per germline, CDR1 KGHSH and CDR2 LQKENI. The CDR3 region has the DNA TGTGCCAGCTCACCCGGCCTGGTGAACACTGAAGCTTTCTTT. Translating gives CASSPGLVNTEAFF.

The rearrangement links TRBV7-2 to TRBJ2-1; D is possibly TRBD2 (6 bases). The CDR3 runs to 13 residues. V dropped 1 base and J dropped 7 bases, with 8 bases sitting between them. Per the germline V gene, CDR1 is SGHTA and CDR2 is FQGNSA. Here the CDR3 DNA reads TGTGCCAGCAGCTTAGTAGCGGTGAATGAGCAGTTCTTC. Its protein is CASSLVAVNEQFF.

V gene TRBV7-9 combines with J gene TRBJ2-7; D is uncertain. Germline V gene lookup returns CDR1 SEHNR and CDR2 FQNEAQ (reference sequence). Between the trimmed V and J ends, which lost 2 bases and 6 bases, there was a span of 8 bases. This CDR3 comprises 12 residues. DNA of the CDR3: TGTGCCAGCAGCTTATCTCCCCCCGAGCAGTACTTC. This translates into CASSLSPPEQYF. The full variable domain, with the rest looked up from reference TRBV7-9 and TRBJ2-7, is DTGVSQNPRHKITKRGQNVTFRCDPISEHNRLYWYRQTLGQGPEFLTYFQNEAQLEKSRLLSDRFSAERPKGSFSTLEIQRTEQGDSAMYLCASSLSPPEQYFGPGTRLTVT.